Listed here is a single TCR beta chain. CDR1 is SNHLY, CDR2 FYNNEI, per germline. The CDR3 consists of 12 residues. With 3 bases removed from V and 4 bases from J, the gap between germline ends came to 6 bases. These data originate in a study of blood T cell repertoires in COVID-19. Study details: Samples representing acute and convalescent COVID-19 were sourced from the United States, Italy and Spain. PBMCs, B-cell-depleted T cells, or T cells were the source of the cDNA or gDNA that made up the material.

The study assigned cohorts using participant-reported clinical history. Data came from immunoSEQ multiplex PCR; TCRdb stores just in-frame clones and leaves some out. The data hold about half a million clones, with 88% observed a single time. Sequences were obtained from PBMCs or T cells enriched from blood (not recorded which). J is TRBJ1-2 and V is TRBV2, with no clear D. The receptor's source is a woman aged 55-70 years who had recovered from COVID-19. The CDR3 here is CASSDRTYGYTF. The CDR3 DNA reads TGTGCCAGCAGTGACAGAACCTATGGCTACACCTTC.